A single T cell receptor (beta chain) is shown here with its context. The sample comes from a study of human T cells and chemical hapten exposure. Time point of the sample: patch test 3, about 24 weeks after DPC sensitization. The treatment is: therapeutic diphenylcyclopropenone sensitization with weekly scalp DPC. Trimming removed 5 bases from V and 4 bases from J; junction bases left unmatched: 9. This CDR3 is built from 15 residues. TCRdb recomputed calls from the RACE reads with MiXCR, one row per CDR3 protein. The sample holds about 48,000 distinct CDR3 sequences, 9.9% seen once. The sequencing here drew on whole blood, taken in connection with sensitization to the hapten diphenylcyclopropenone (DPC). The chain combines TRBV12-3 or TRBV12-4 with TRBJ2-7, with 9 bases fitting TRBD2. The clonotype comes from a woman in her thirties or forties with alopecia areata. Some clones in this sample may be carry-over from other donors' samples. The CDR3 spells CASSPRGAGGYEQYF. In DNA form, the CDR3 reads TGTGCCAGCAGTCCCCGTGGGGCGGGGGGGTACGAGCAGTACTTC.